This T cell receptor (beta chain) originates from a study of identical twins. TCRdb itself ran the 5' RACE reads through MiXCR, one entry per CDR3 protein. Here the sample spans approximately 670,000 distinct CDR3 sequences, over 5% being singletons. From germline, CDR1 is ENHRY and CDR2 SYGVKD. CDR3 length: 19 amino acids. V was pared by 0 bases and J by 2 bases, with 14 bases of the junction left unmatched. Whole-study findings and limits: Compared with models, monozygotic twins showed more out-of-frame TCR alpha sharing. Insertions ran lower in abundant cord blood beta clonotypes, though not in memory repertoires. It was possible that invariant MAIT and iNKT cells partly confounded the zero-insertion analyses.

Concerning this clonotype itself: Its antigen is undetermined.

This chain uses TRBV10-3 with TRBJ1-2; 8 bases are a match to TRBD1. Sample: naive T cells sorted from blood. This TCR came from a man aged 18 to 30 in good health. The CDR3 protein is CAISESTLLPRDRNYGYTF. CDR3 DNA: TGTGCCATCAGTGAGTCCACGCTGCTACCCCGGGACAGGAACTATGGCTACACCTTC.